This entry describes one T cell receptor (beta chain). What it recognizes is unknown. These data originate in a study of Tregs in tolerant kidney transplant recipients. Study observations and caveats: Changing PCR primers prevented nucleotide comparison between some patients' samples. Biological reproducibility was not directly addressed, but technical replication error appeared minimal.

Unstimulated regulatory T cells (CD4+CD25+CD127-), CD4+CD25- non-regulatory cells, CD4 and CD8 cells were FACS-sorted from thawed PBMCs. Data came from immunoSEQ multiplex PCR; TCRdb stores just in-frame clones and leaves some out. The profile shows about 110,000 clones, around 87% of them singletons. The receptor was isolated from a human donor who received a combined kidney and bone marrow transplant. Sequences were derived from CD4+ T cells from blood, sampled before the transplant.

The CDR3 spells CASSWAHYEQYF. The CDR3 region has the DNA TGTGCCAGCAGCTGGGCCCACTACGAGCAGTACTTC. The rearrangement joins TRBV7-2 to TRBJ2-7; D not resolved. The CDR3 loop spans 12 amino acids. Trimming pared 4 bases from V and 3 bases from J, leaving 7 bases between. The germline CDR1 and CDR2 sequences are SGHTA and FQGNSA.